This T cell receptor (beta chain) came from a study of control samples from healthy donors and cancer patients. The protocol was immunoSEQ multiplex PCR, while the TCRdb copy is restricted to in-frame clones and leaves out a portion. The sample records 150,000 to 200,000 clones, around 95% being singletons. This clone was recorded once. The clonotype originates from a middle-aged woman in good health. The sequenced sample was blood.

The CDR3 reads CASSLTPGGEWNSPLHF. Here the CDR3 DNA reads TGTGCCAGCAGCTTAACCCCAGGGGGAGAATGGAATTCACCCCTCCACTTT. V and J are TRBV7-9 and TRBJ1-6; 7 nucleotides agree with TRBD1. The CDR3 contains 17 residues. CDR1 is SEHNR and CDR2 is FQNEAQ in the germline V gene (reference sequence). J gave up 7 bases and V 2 bases, and 11 bases lay outside the gene matches.